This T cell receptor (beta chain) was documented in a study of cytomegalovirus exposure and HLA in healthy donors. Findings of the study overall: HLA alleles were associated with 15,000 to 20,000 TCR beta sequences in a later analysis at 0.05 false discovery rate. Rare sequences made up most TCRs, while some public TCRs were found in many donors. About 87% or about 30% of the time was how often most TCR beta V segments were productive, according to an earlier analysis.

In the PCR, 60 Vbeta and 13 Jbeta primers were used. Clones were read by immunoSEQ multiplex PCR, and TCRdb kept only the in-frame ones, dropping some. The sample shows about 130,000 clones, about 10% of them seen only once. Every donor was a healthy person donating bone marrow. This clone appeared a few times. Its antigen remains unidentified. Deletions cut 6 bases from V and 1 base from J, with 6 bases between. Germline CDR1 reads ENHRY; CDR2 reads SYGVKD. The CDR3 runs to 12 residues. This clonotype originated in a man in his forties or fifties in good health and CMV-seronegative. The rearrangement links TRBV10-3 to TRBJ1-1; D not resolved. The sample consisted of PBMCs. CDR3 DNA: TGTGCCATCAGACGGGAGAACACTGAAGCTTTCTTT. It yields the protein CAIRRENTEAFF.